This TCR beta chain stems from a study of cytomegalovirus exposure and HLA in healthy donors. TCRdb keeps only in-frame clones here, not all; method: immunoSEQ multiplex PCR. The sample lists about 130,000 clones, over 90% occurring once. The CDR3 runs to 11 residues. Trimming took off 7 bases at V and 1 base at J, with 4 bases between the two ends. CDR1 is MDHEN, CDR2 SYDVKM, per germline. Sequencing was carried out using PBMCs. The J gene is TRBJ1-1, the V gene TRBV28; no clear D. The TCR sequence derives from a woman under 30 in good health and CMV-seronegative. CDR3 loop: CASTGNTEAFF. CDR3 DNA sequence: TGTGCCAGCACGGGGAACACTGAAGCTTTCTTT. The full variable domain, its missing parts supplied by reference TRBV28 and TRBJ1-1, is DVKVTQSSRYLVKRTGEKVFLECVQDMDHENMFWYRQDPGLGLRLIYFSYDVKMKEKGDIPEGYSVSREKKERFSLILESASTNQTSMYLCASTGNTEAFFGQGTRLTVV.